The 14 T cell receptor beta chains below were found in one sample sequenced in a study of a mutant IDH1 vaccine in newly diagnosed glioma. The data were produced by immunoSEQ multiplex PCR, yet TCRdb's version contains in-frame clones alone and is incomplete. The data hold 85,000 to 100,000 clones, with around 82% observed a single time. Time point denoted: baseline, week 1 (first vaccination visit). Treatment described: pre-vaccination baseline after standard-of-care therapy. The sample here was PBMCs, taken from a glioma patient treated with radiotherapy, temozolomide or both. The receptor source for this set is a woman aged 45-59 years with glioma.

The J gene is TRBJ1-6, the V gene TRBV27; the D is unclear. V was trimmed by 5 bases and J by 0 bases, leaving 11 bases between them. The CDR3 consists of 16 residues. Germline V lookup: CDR1 MNHEY, CDR2 SMNVEV (reference sequence). The CDR3 region has the DNA TGTGCCAGCAGTGCGTCTGAGAGCTCCTATAATTCACCCCTCCACTTT. Its translation is CASSASESSYNSPLHF.

This chain uses TRBV30 with TRBJ2-5; D possibly corresponds to TRBD1 (5 bases). Germline-derived CDR1 and CDR2 are GTSNPN and SVGIG (reference sequence). The length of the CDR3 is 12 residues. Trimming took off 5 bases at V and 5 bases at J, with 12 bases between the two ends. CDR3 in DNA: TGTGCCTGGGCCTTGACAGAGGAGACCCAGTACTTC. Translation: CAWALTEETQYF.

This chain uses TRBV19 with TRBJ2-6; 11 bases match TRBD1. This CDR3 has 17 residues. Germline trimming cut 8 bases from V and 0 bases from J; bases unmatched to any gene: 6. From germline, CDR1 is LNHDA and CDR2 SQIVND (reference sequence). The CDR3, as DNA: TGTGCCAGTTTGCTAGGGACAGGGGGCTCTGGGGCCAACGTCCTGACTTTC. Its protein is CASLLGTGGSGANVLTF.

This clone appeared once. This chain links TRBV6-1 with TRBJ2-5; 7 positions match TRBD1. There are 13 residues in the CDR3. Germline assignment: CDR1 MNHNS and CDR2 SASEGT. The V gene end was trimmed by 6 bases and the J gene end by 5 bases; junction bases not matched to a gene: 6. The CDR3 loop reads CASSWTGLETQYF. In DNA, the CDR3 is TGTGCCAGCAGCTGGACAGGCCTGGAGACCCAGTACTTC.

The rearrangement links TRBV9 to TRBJ2-5; D unresolved. This CDR3 is built from 14 residues. Germline lookup yields CDR1 SGDLS and CDR2 YYNGEE. The V end was cut by 0 bases, the J end by 5 bases, with 11 bases between. For the CDR3, the DNA is TGTGCCAGCAGCGTAGCCCACCAGGCGGAGACCCAGTACTTC. This translates into CASSVAHQAETQYF.

The gene calls are TRBV9 and TRBJ2-3; D is unresolved. Trimming removed 3 bases at V and 2 bases at J, with 13 bases between. Germline assignment: CDR1 SGDLS and CDR2 YYNGEE. CDR3 length equals 15 residues. CDR3 amino acids: CASSAAPSLTDTQYF. In DNA, the CDR3 is TGTGCCAGCAGCGCAGCTCCGTCACTCACAGATACGCAGTATTTT.

The rearrangement uses TRBV10-3 and TRBJ2-7; perhaps TRBD1 as D (5 bases). The V gene's germline CDR1 is ENHRY and CDR2 SYGVKD. V lost 4 bases to trimming and J lost 5 bases, with 12 bases between them. The CDR3 loop spans 13 amino acids. The CDR3 sequence is CAISGAGSHEQYF. The CDR3 DNA is TGTGCCATCAGTGGGGCAGGGTCCCACGAGCAGTACTTC.

This sequence joins TRBV7-2 and TRBJ2-5; D might be TRBD1 or TRBD2, each matching 5 bases. Trimming took off 5 bases at V and 5 bases at J, with 12 bases between the two ends. Germline CDR1 and CDR2: SGHTA and FQGNSA. The CDR3 length is 13 residues. The CDR3 loop is CASSRGTEETQYF. CDR3 DNA: TGTGCCAGCAGCCGTGGGACGGAGGAGACCCAGTACTTC. Full variable domain (rest looked up from reference TRBV7-2 and TRBJ2-5): GAGVSQSPSNKVTEKGKDVELRCDPISGHTALYWYRQSLGQGLEFLIYFQGNSAPDKSGLPSDRFSAERTGGSVSTLTIQRTQQEDSAVYLCASSRGTEETQYFGPGTRLLVL.

This sequence joins TRBV6-6 and TRBJ1-5; the D gene is possibly TRBD1 (6 bases). The germline V gene has CDR1 MNHNY and CDR2 SVGAGI (reference sequence). This CDR3 region has 15 residues. Between the trimmed V and J ends, which lost 6 bases and 1 base, there was a span of 13 bases. The CDR3, as DNA: TGTGCCAGCAGGGCAGGGGATAGGAGCAATCAGCCCCAGCATTTT. It specifies CASRAGDRSNQPQHF.

DNA for the CDR3: TGTGCCAGTACCCCGACCGGGACTACTCCCACTTACAATGAGCAGTTCTTC. This translates into CASTPTGTTPTYNEQFF. The rearrangement joins TRBV19 to TRBJ2-1; 7 positions agree with TRBD2. Losses at the gene ends were 7 bases for V and 4 bases for J; bases not matched to a gene: 16. The CDR3 covers 17 residues. The germline CDR1 and CDR2 sequences are LNHDA and SQIVND (reference sequence).

The chain is built from TRBV9 and TRBJ1-4, with 8 bases lining up with TRBD1. This CDR3 spans 14 amino acids. From germline, CDR1 is SGDLS and CDR2 YYNGEE. The junction had 4 bases not matched to a gene; V was cut back by 5 bases and J by 4 bases. Here the CDR3 reads CASSATGDNEKLFF. The CDR3 DNA is TGTGCCAGCAGTGCGACAGGGGATAATGAAAAACTGTTTTTT.

The V gene is TRBV4-1, the J gene TRBJ2-7; 8 nucleotides match TRBD1. The CDR3 length is 14 residues. V lost 4 bases to trimming and J lost 1 base; unmatched junction nucleotides: 3. The germline V gene has CDR1 MGHRA and CDR2 YSYEKL. CDR3 residues: CASSLGDRSYEQYF. The CDR3 DNA is TGCGCCAGCAGCCTGGGGGACAGGTCCTACGAGCAGTACTTC.

This chain uses TRBV5-1 with TRBJ1-2, with 12 bases fitting TRBD1. The J segment lost 10 bases and the V segment lost 4 bases, leaving 11 bases of the junction unmatched. This CDR3 is 15 amino acids long. Per germline, CDR1 SGHRS and CDR2 YFSETQ. CDR3 nucleotide sequence: TGCGCCAGCAGCAGAAGCCCGGGACAGGGGGCGGACTACACCTTC. Its translation: CASSRSPGQGADYTF.

The chain is built from TRBV2 and TRBJ2-3; TRBD2 matches at 8 bases. V was clipped by 6 bases and J by 0 bases; unmatched bases: 5. Per the germline V gene, CDR1 is SNHLY and CDR2 is FYNNEI. CDR3 length: 15 residues. CDR3 nucleotide sequence: TGTGCCAGCAGGGTAGCGGGGCCTAGCACAGATACGCAGTATTTT. Residues: CASRVAGPSTDTQYF.